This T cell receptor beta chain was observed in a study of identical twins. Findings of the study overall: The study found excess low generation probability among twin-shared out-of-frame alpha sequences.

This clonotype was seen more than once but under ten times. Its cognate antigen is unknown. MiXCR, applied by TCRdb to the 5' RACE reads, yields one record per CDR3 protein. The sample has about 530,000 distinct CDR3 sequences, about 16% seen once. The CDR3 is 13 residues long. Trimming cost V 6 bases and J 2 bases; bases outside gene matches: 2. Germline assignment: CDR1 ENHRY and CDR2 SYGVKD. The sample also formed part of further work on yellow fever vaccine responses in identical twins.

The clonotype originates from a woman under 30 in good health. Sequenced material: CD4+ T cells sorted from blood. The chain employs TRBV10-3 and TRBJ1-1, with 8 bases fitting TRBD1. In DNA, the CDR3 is TGTGCCATCAGGACAGGGGCAAACACTGAAGCTTTCTTT. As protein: CAIRTGANTEAFF.